The subject of this entry is one T cell receptor (beta chain). Original processing notes: Nucleated cell number was recorded as an estimate derived from reference gene primer amplification. Clones were read by immunoSEQ multiplex PCR, and TCRdb kept only the in-frame ones, dropping some. That table supplies the V and J calls and clone size; D and trimming were determined from the DNA. The sample yields 200,000 to 250,000 clones, 89% seen once. The CDR3 runs 14 residues. Germline CDR1 is WNHNN and CDR2 is SYGVQD (reference sequence). With 4 bases clipped from V and 7 bases from J, the junction kept 6 bases outside the gene matches. The data belong to a study of blood T cell repertoires in COVID-19. At the level of the study: The United States, Italy and Spain supplied acute and convalescent COVID-19 samples. T cells, B-cell-depleted T cells, or PBMCs provided the cDNA or gDNA that served as material.

The chain is built from TRBV10-1 and TRBJ2-4, with 8 bases fitting TRBD2. Sample: peripheral blood. The clonotype comes from a woman aged 35 to 49 with acute or convalescent COVID-19. The CDR3 nucleotides are TGCGCCAGCAGTGGGAGCGGGGGTGGGAACATTCAGTACTTC. Amino acid sequence: CASSGSGGGNIQYF.